One and the same sample provided the 5 T cell receptor beta chains below, sequenced in a study of OX40 agonist ivuxolimab in advanced cancers. The protocol was immunoSEQ multiplex PCR, while the TCRdb copy is restricted to in-frame clones and leaves out a portion. The profile covers roughly 65,000 clones, with around 85% appearing a single time and 3% to 4.5% taken by the ten largest. The starting material was CD4+ or CD8+ T cells sorted from blood, obtained in a trial of the OX40 agonist ivuxolimab. The receptors were gathered from an adult with an advanced solid tumor such as melanoma, head and neck, liver or kidney cancer.

The V call is TRBV9, the J call TRBJ2-1; tentatively, D is TRBD1 or TRBD2 (5 bases each). The CDR3 runs 15 residues. Per the germline V gene, CDR1 is SGDLS and CDR2 is YYNGEE. V was trimmed by 0 bases and J by 15 bases, leaving 22 bases between them. CDR3 amino acids: CASSVATGDDQLWFF. The CDR3 bases are TGTGCCAGCAGCGTAGCTACTGGGGACGACCAACTATGGTTCTTC.

The V gene is TRBV19, the J gene TRBJ2-5; TRBD2 matches 8 bases. The end of the DNA aligns better with TRBJ2-7, so the J call may be wrong. This CDR3 has 15 residues. CDR1 LNHDA and CDR2 SQIVND come from the germline V gene (reference sequence). Here the CDR3 DNA reads TGTGCCAGTAGCCTAACCGGGACTAGGGCCTACGAGCAGTACTTC. This sequence encodes CASSLTGTRAYEQYF.

This clone has a single count. The rearrangement joins TRBV25-1 to TRBJ2-2; TRBD1 agrees at 7 bases. The germline V gene has CDR1 MGHDK and CDR2 SYGVNS. This CDR3 contains 16 residues. The V gene end was trimmed by 6 bases and the J gene end by 0 bases; junction bases not matched to a gene: 7. CDR3 sequence reads: CASSPGTVSNTGELFF. As DNA, the CDR3 is TGTGCCAGCAGCCCCGGGACAGTATCGAACACCGGGGAGCTGTTTTTT.

This clone was seen a few times. The rearrangement links TRBV28 to TRBJ1-2, with a weak D call TRBD1 (5 bases). From germline, CDR1 is MDHEN and CDR2 SYDVKM. V lost 7 bases and J 8 bases, leaving 14 bases between the germline ends. The CDR3 has 12 residues. Here the CDR3 reads CASTETDWGYTF. CDR3 bases: TGTGCCAGCACCGAGACAGATTGGGGCTACACCTTC.

The V and J genes are TRBV12-5 and TRBJ1-1; D is uncertain. V gave up 3 bases and J gave up 1 base, with 15 bases separating them. From germline, CDR1 is LGHNT and CDR2 FRNRAP. The CDR3 has 16 amino acids. The CDR3 DNA reads as TGTGCTAGTGGTTTTCCGGTAAACGGTGCGAACACTGAAGCTTTCTTT. Translating it yields CASGFPVNGANTEAFF.